This entry lists 6 T cell receptor beta chains sequenced from one sample in a study of blood T cell repertoires in COVID-19. TCRdb's copy holds only in-frame clones and misses some; the assay was immunoSEQ multiplex PCR. The sample shows under 200,000 clones, about 85% of them seen only once. Sequencing was performed on peripheral blood. These receptors were obtained from a woman at least 80 years old with acute or convalescent COVID-19.

V gene TRBV20-1 combines with J gene TRBJ2-1, with TRBD2 matching 10 bases. The CDR3 loop spans 14 amino acids. CDR1 is DFQATT and CDR2 is SNEGSKA in the germline V gene (reference sequence). The V gene end was trimmed by 3 bases and the J gene end by 9 bases; junction bases not matched to a gene: 8. The CDR3 nucleotides read TGCAGTGCTAGTGGGCTAGCGGGAGATACTGAGCAGTTCTTC. It is translated as CSASGLAGDTEQFF.

The chain has TRBV21-1 and TRBJ2-5; the table gives TRBD1 as D, unverified against the DNA. TRBV21-1 represents a pseudogene. This CDR3 is built from 15 residues. DNA for the CDR3: TGTGCCAGCAGCGATCCGGGACAGGGGGGAGAGACCCAGTACTTC. Its translation: CASSDPGQGGETQYF.

The chain has TRBV5-1 and TRBJ1-2, with a tentative D call TRBD1 (5 bases). The germline V gene encodes CDR1 SGHRS and CDR2 YFSETQ. The CDR3 loop spans 13 amino acids. Trimming removed 4 bases at V and 5 bases at J, with 12 bases between. CDR3 sequence reads: CASSLGQEYGYTF. In DNA, the CDR3 is TGCGCCAGCAGCCTGGGGCAAGAATATGGCTACACCTTC.

This clone showed up just a few times. The rearrangement uses TRBV19 and TRBJ1-5; 8 positions agree with TRBD1. Trimming removed 3 bases from V and 7 bases from J; junction bases left unmatched: 8. The CDR3 runs to 15 residues. Germline V gene lookup returns CDR1 LNHDA and CDR2 SQIVND (reference sequence). CDR3 protein: CASSMRGTGQQPQHF. CDR3 in DNA: TGTGCCAGTAGTATGAGGGGGACAGGCCAACAGCCCCAGCATTTT.

The V and J genes are TRBV3-1 (or the pseudogene TRBV3-2) and TRBJ1-6; 7 bases are shared with TRBD1. The CDR3 has 14 residues. V trimming: 4 bases; J trimming: 10 bases; junction bases outside the gene matches: 7. Germline lookup yields CDR1 LGHDT and CDR2 YNNKEL (reference sequence). CDR3 nucleotide sequence: TGTGCCAGCAGCCCCTCCCAGACAGGGTCACCCCTCCACTTT. It is translated as CASSPSQTGSPLHF.

V and J are TRBV4-1 and TRBJ2-4, with 9 bases identical to TRBD2. The CDR3 is 17 residues long. The V segment lost 4 bases and the J segment 7 bases; nucleotides outside the gene matches: 14. CDR1 MGHRA and CDR2 YSYEKL come from the germline V gene. The chain's CDR3 is CASSPPGGGLAINIQYF. Written as DNA, the CDR3 is TGCGCCAGCAGCCCACCCGGTGGAGGACTAGCGATTAACATTCAGTACTTC.